The following is a T cell receptor beta chain sequence with its context. What it recognizes is unknown. This entry is derived from a study of identifying expanded T cells in peripheral blood. Study-level findings and limits: Clone count variance between roughly 2-week samples rose with total template count.

Collection occurred without any documented infections or immune events in donors. Assay used: immunoSEQ multiplex PCR; TCRdb lists only in-frame clones, some missing. Of tens of thousands of clones listed, roughly 84% are singletons. The germline gives CDR1 MNHEY, CDR2 SMNVEV (reference sequence). This CDR3 spans 18 amino acids. V shed 9 bases and J 1 base; nucleotides not matched to a gene: 16. The V call is TRBV27, the J call TRBJ2-3, with 10 bases lining up with TRBD2. Material for sequencing was blood. The receptor's source is a person between 18 and 69 years old in good health. CDR3 nucleotide sequence: TGTGCCAGTTGGACTAGCGGTGGGAGGATACGGGGCACAGATACGCAGTATTTT. Translation gives CASWTSGGRIRGTDTQYF.